This T cell receptor (beta chain) was identified during a study of CD8+ T cells in alopecia areata. Study observations and caveats: While tofacitinib was given, many expanded lesional clones persisted in scalp and blood.

Deletions cut 7 bases from V and 1 base from J, with 15 bases between. CDR1 SQVTM and CDR2 ANQGSEA come from the germline V gene. This CDR3 comprises 14 residues. Treatment described: oral pan-JAK inhibitor, 5-10 mg twice daily. Extracted from the samples, RNA was reverse transcribed into cDNA to serve as the sequencing template. Profiling relied on immunoSEQ multiplex PCR, and the TCRdb table lists in-frame clones only, not all of them. The data contain approximately 180,000 clones, more than 55% of them singletons. Comment on this clone: Its antigen is still unknown.

The J gene is TRBJ2-3, the V gene TRBV29-1; D possibly matches TRBD1 or TRBD2 (5 bases each). Sample: CD4+ T cells sorted from blood, taken at week 49, from a patient treated with tofacitinib. This receptor was obtained from a human donor with alopecia areata. CDR3 protein: CSATSGRRTDTQYF. In DNA, the CDR3 is TGCAGCGCCACATCGGGACGGCGCACAGATACGCAGTATTTT.